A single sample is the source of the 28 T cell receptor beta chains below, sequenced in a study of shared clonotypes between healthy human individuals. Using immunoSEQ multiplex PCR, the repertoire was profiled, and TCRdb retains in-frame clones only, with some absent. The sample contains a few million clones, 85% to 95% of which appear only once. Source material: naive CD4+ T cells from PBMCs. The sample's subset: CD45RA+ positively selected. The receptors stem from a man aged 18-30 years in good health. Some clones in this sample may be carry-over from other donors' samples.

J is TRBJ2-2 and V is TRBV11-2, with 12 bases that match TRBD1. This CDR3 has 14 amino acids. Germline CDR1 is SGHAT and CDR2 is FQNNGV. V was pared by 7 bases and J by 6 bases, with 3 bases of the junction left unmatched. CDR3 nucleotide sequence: TGTGCCAGCACCAGGGACAGGGGGCCCGGGGAGCTGTTTTTT. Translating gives CASTRDRGPGELFF. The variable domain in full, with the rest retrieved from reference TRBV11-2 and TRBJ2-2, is EAGVAQSPRYKIIEKRQSVAFWCNPISGHATLYWYQQILGQGPKLLIQFQNNGVVDDSQLPKDRFSAERLKGVDSTLKIQPAKLEDSAVYLCASTRDRGPGELFFGEGSRLTVL.

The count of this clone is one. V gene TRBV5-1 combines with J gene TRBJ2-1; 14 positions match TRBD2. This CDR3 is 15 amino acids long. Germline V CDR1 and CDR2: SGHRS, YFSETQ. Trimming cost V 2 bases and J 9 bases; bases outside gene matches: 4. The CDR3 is CASSLAGLAGVEQFF. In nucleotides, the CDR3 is TGCGCCAGCAGCTTAGCGGGACTAGCGGGAGTTGAGCAGTTCTTC.

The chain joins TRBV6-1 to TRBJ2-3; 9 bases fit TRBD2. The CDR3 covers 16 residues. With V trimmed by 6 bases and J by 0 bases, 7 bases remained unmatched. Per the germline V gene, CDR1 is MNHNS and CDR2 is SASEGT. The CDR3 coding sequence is TGTGCCAGCAGAGAACCTAGCGGGGTTAGCACAGATACGCAGTATTTT. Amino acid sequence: CASREPSGVSTDTQYF.

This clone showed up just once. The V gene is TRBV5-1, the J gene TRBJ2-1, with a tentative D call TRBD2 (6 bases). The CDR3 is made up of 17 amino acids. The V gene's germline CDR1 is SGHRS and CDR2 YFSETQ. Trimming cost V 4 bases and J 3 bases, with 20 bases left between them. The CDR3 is CASSPASLRDHYNEQFF. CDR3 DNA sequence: TGCGCCAGCAGCCCAGCCAGCTTGCGGGACCACTACAATGAGCAGTTCTTC. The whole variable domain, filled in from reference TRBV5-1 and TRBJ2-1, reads KAGVTQTPRYLIKTRGQQVTLSCSPISGHRSVSWYQQTPGQGLQFLFEYFSETQRNKGNFPGRFSGRQFSNSRSEMNVSTLELGDSALYLCASSPASLRDHYNEQFFGPGTRLTVL.

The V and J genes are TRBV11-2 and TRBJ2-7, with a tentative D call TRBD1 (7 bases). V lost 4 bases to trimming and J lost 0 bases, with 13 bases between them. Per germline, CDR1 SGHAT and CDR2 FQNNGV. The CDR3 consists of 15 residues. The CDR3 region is CASSSSGGSSYEQYF. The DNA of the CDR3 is TGTGCCAGCAGCTCCTCAGGGGGGAGCTCCTACGAGCAGTACTTC.

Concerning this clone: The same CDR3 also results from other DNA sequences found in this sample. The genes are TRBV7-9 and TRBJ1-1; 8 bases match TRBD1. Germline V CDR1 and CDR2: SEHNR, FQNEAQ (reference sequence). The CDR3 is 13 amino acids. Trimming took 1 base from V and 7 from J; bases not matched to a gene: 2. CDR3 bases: TGTGCCAGCAGCTTAGAGGGGACAGGTGAAGCTTTCTTT. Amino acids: CASSLEGTGEAFF.

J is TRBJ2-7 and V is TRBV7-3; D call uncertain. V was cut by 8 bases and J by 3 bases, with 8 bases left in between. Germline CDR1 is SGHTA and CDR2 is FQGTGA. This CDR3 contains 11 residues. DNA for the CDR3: TGTGCCAGCCCCTTAGGCTACGAGCAGTACTTC. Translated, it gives CASPLGYEQYF.

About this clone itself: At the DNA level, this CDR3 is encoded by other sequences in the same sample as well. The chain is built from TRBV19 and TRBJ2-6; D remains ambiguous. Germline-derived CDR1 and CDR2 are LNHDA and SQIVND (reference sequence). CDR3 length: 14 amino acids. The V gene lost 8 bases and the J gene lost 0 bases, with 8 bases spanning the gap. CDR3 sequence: CASSFSSGANVLTF. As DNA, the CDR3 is TGTGCCAGTTCTTTTTCCTCTGGGGCCAACGTCCTGACTTTC.

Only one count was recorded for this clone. CDR3 in DNA: TGTGCCAGCAGCGAGGGTCCGATTAAGGCTTTCTTT. This codes for CASSEGPIKAFF. V and J are TRBV5-4 and TRBJ1-1; D is unresolved. This CDR3 region has 12 residues. The germline V gene has CDR1 SGHNT and CDR2 YYREEE (reference sequence). Trimming stripped 4 bases from V and 11 bases from J, with 15 bases between.

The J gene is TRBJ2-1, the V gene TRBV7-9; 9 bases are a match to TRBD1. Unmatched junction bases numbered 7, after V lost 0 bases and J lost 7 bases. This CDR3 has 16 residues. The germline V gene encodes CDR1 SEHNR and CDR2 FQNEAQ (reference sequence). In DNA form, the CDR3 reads TGTGCCAGCAGCTTAGCAGGAGGACAGGGGAGTAATGAGCAGTTCTTC. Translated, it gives CASSLAGGQGSNEQFF.

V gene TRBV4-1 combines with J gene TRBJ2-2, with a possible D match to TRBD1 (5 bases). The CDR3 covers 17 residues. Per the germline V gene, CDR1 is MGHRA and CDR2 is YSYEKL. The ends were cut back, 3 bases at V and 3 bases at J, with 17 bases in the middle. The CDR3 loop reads CASSQIQAGWYTGELFF. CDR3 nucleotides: TGCGCCAGCAGCCAGATACAGGCAGGGTGGTACACCGGGGAGCTGTTTTTT.

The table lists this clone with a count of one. The DNA of the CDR3 is TGCGCCAGCAGAAGGACAGGGGGAAGTCTTGGGGAGCTGTTTTTT. It is translated as CASRRTGGSLGELFF. The V call is TRBV5-1, the J call TRBJ2-2, with 10 bases aligning to TRBD1. The germline CDR1 and CDR2 sequences are SGHRS and YFSETQ. This CDR3 comprises 15 residues. V was clipped by 5 bases and J by 8 bases; unmatched bases: 9.

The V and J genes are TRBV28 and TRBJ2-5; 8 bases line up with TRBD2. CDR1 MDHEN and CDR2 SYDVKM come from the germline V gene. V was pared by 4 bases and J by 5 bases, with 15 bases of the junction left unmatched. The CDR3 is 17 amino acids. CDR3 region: CASSSPSAGVHAETQYF. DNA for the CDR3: TGTGCCAGCAGTTCACCCTCAGCGGGAGTACACGCGGAGACCCAGTACTTC.

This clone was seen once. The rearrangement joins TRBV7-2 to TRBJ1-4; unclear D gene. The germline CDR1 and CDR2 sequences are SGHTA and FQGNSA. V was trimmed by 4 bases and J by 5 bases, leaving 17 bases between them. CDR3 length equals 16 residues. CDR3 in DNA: TGTGCCAGCAGCTCCGACTTTCTTTCCGGAAATGAAAAACTGTTTTTT. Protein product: CASSSDFLSGNEKLFF.

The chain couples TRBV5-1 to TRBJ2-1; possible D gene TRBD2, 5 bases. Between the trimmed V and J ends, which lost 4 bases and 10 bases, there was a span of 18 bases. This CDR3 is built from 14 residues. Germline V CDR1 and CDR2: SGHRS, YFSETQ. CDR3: CASSTDLPREEQFF. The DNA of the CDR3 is TGCGCCAGCAGCACGGACTTACCCCGGGAAGAGCAGTTCTTC.

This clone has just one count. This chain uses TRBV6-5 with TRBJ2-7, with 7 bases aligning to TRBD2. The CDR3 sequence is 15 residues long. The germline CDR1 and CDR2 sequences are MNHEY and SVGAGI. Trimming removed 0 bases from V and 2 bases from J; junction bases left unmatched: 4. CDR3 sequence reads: CASSYSSSGPYEQYF. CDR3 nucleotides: TGTGCCAGCAGTTACTCGTCTAGCGGCCCCTACGAGCAGTACTTC.

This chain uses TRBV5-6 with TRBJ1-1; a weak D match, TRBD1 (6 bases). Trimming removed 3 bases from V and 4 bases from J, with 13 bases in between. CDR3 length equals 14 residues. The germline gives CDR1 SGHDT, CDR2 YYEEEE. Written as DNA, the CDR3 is TGTGCCAGCAGCTCCGCCCGGGGGGCCACTGAAGCTTTCTTT. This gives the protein CASSSARGATEAFF.

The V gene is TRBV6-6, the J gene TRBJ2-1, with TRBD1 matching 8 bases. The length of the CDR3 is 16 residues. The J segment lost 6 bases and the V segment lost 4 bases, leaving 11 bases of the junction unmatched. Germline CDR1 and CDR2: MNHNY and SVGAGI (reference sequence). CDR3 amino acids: CASSFTGQAGINEQFF. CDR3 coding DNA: TGTGCCAGCAGTTTCACGGGACAGGCCGGGATCAATGAGCAGTTCTTC.

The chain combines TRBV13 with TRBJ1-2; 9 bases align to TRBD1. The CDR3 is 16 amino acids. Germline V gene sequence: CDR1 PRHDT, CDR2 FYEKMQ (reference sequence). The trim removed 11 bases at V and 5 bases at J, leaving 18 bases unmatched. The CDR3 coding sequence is TGTGCCGGGGAAAACCGGGACAGGGCTTTAGGGTATGGCTACACCTTC. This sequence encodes CAGENRDRALGYGYTF.

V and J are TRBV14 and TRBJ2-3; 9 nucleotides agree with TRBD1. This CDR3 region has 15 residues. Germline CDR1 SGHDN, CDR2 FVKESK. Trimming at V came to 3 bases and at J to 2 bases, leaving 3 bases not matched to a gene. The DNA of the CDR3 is TGTGCCAGCAGCCAGGGGACAGGGTTCACAGATACGCAGTATTTT. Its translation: CASSQGTGFTDTQYF.

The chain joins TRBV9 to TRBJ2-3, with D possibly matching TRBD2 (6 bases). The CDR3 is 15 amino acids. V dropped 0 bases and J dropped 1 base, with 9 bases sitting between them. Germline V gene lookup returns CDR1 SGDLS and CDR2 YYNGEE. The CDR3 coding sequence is TGTGCCAGCAGCGTAGATCGGAGGGGCACAGATACGCAGTATTTT. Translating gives CASSVDRRGTDTQYF.

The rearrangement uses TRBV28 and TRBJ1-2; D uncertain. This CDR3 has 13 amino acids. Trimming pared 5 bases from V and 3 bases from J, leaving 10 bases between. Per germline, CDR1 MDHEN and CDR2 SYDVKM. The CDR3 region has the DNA TGTGCCAGCAGTGTACGCTCAGACTATGGCTACACCTTC. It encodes CASSVRSDYGYTF.

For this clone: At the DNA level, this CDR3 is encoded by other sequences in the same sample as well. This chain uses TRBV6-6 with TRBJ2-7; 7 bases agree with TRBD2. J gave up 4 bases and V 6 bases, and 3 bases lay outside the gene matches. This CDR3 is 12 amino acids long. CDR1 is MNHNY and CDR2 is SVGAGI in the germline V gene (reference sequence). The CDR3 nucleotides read TGTGCCAGCAGCCCCGGGGGGTACGAGCAGTACTTC. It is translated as CASSPGGYEQYF.

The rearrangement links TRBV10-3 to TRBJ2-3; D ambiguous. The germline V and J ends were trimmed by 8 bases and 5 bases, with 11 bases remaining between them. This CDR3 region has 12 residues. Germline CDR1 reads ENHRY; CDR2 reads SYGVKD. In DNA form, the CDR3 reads TGTGCCATCGGTGCAGCAAGAGATACGCAGTATTTT. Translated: CAIGAARDTQYF.

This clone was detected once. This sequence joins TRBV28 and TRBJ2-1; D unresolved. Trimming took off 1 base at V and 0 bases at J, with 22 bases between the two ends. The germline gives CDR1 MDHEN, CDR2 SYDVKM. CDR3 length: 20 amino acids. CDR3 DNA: TGTGCCAGCAGTTTATCCCTATCCCACGGGCTGCGGAGCTCCTACAATGAGCAGTTCTTC. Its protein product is CASSLSLSHGLRSSYNEQFF.

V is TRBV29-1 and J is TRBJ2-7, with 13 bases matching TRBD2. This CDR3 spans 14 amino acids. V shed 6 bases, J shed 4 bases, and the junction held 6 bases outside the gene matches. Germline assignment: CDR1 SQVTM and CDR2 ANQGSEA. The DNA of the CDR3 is TGCAGCGTGAAGGGACTAGCGGGATTGTACGAGCAGTACTTC. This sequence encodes CSVKGLAGLYEQYF.

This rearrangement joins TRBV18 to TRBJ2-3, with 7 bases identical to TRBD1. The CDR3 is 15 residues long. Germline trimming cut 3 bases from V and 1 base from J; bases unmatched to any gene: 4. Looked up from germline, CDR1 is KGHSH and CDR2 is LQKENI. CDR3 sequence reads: CASSPSQGGTDTQYF. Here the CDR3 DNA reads TGTGCCAGCTCACCCTCGCAGGGGGGCACAGATACGCAGTATTTT.

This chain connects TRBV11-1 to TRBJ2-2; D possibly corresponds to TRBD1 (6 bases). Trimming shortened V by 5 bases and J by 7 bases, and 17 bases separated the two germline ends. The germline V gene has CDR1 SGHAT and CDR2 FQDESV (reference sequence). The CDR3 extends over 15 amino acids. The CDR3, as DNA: TGTGCCAGCAGCAAAGCCCCCAGGGACATCGGGGAGCTGTTTTTT. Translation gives CASSKAPRDIGELFF.